Shown below are 22 T cell receptor beta chains from a single sample sequenced in a study of CD8+CD57+ T cells in acquired aplastic anemia. TCR beta VDJ and CDR3 profiles were obtained from a genomic DNA template. TCRdb reanalysed the reads using MiXCR and keeps one entry per CDR3 protein. The sample lists about 130,000 distinct CDR3 sequences; approximately 41% were seen once. Sequenced: sorted CD4+, CD8+, or CD8+CD57+ T cells (not recorded which) from PBMCs. These receptor sequences come from a human donor in good health, serving as a control.

A single count supports this clonotype. This chain joins TRBV24-1 and TRBJ2-1; 7 positions agree with TRBD2. Germline V gives CDR1 KGHDR, CDR2 SFDVKD. The junction had 10 bases not matched to a gene; V was cut back by 6 bases and J by 6 bases. The CDR3 totals 15 residues. CDR3 DNA: TGTGCCACCAGTAGCGGGGCGGTCGGTGTCAATGAGCAGTTCTTC. Amino acid sequence: CATSSGAVGVNEQFF.

This chain joins TRBV19 and TRBJ2-3; D tentatively reads TRBD1 or TRBD2 (7 bases each). This CDR3 is built from 13 residues. Trimming shortened V by 11 bases and J by 4 bases, and 16 bases separated the two germline ends. Per the germline V gene, CDR1 is LNHDA and CDR2 is SQIVND (reference sequence). As DNA, the CDR3 is TGTGCCGGGGGGGGACAGCCGCCAGATACGCAGTATTTT. Protein: CAGGGQPPDTQYF.

On this clonotype itself: Being one base from a much bigger clone, this may be a read error. In nucleotides, the CDR3 is TGTGCCAGCTCGTCCCTCACTGAAGCTTCCTTT. It translates to CASSSLTEASF. V gene TRBV18 combines with J gene TRBJ1-1; unclear D gene. The CDR3 runs 11 residues. The germline V gene encodes CDR1 KGHSH and CDR2 LQKENI.

On this clonotype: A much larger clone differs from this one at a single base, so this may be a read error. The V gene is TRBV11-2, the J gene TRBJ2-7, with TRBD2 matching 9 bases. Looked up from germline, CDR1 is SGHAT and CDR2 is FQNNGV. This CDR3 spans 16 amino acids. CDR3 loop: CASRLYGASGIYEQYF. The CDR3 DNA sequence: TGTGCCAGCCGCTTATATGGCGCTAGCGGGATTTACGAGCAGTACTTC.

The genes are TRBV2 and TRBJ1-1, with D possibly being TRBD1 (6 bases). V gave up 4 bases and J gave up 1 base, with 10 bases separating them. From germline, CDR1 is SNHLY and CDR2 FYNNEI. This CDR3 contains 14 residues. The chain's CDR3 is CASSGQATNTEAFF. In DNA, the CDR3 is TGTGCCAGCAGTGGACAGGCGACGAACACTGAAGCTTTCTTT. Drawing the rest from reference TRBV2 and TRBJ1-1, the complete variable domain is EPEVTQTPSHQVTQMGQEVILRCVPISNHLYFYWYRQILGQKVEFLVSFYNNEISEKSEIFDDQFSVERPDGSNFTLKIRSTKLEDSAMYFCASSGQATNTEAFFGQGTRLTVV.

The J gene is TRBJ2-7, the V gene TRBV20-1; D ambiguous. There are 11 residues in the CDR3. Germline loops: CDR1 DFQATT, CDR2 SNEGSKA (reference sequence). Deletions cut 6 bases from V and 4 bases from J, with 10 bases between. The CDR3 loop reads CSARQEYEQYF. CDR3 coding DNA: TGCAGTGCGCGGCAAGAATACGAGCAGTACTTC.

The chain combines TRBV20-1 with TRBJ1-5; possibly TRBD1 for D (6 bases). Trimming stripped 0 bases from V and 4 bases from J, with 19 bases between. The CDR3 sequence is 17 residues long. Germline CDR1 and CDR2: DFQATT and SNEGSKA (reference sequence). The CDR3 spells CSARDRGGILGNQPQHF. The CDR3 DNA follows: TGCAGTGCTAGAGATCGAGGGGGAATTTTAGGTAATCAGCCCCAGCATTTT.

This clonotype has at least ten counts. For the CDR3, the DNA is TGTGCCAGCAGCCGGGACTACTCTGGAAACACCATATATTTT. As protein: CASSRDYSGNTIYF. V usage is TRBV7-9 and J usage is TRBJ1-3, with TRBD1 as a possible D gene (5 bases). Germline values: CDR1 SEHNR, CDR2 FQNEAQ (reference sequence). The CDR3 runs 14 residues. Trimming shortened V by 5 bases and J by 0 bases, and 8 bases separated the two germline ends.

On this clonotype itself: This may stem from a read error, because a much larger clone lies one nucleotide away. The gene calls are TRBV19 and TRBJ1-5; perhaps TRBD1 as D (5 bases). In germline, CDR1 is LNHDA, CDR2 SQIVND (reference sequence). With 8 bases removed from V and 6 bases from J, the gap between germline ends came to 17 bases. The CDR3 loop spans 14 amino acids. CDR3 sequence: CASGGRVRTQPQHF. The CDR3 bases are TGTGCCAGTGGTGGCAGGGTCAGGACTCAGCCCCAGCATTTT. The full variable domain, with the rest looked up from reference TRBV19 and TRBJ1-5, is DGGITQSPKYLFRKEGQNVTLSCEQNLNHDAMYWYRQDPGQGLRLIYYSQIVNDFQKGDIAEGYSVSREKKESFPLTVTSAQKNPTAFYLCASGGRVRTQPQHFGDGTRLSIL.

The table lists this clonotype with many counts. The chain recombines TRBV25-1 with TRBJ2-7; TRBD1 aligns across 9 bases. Trimming at V came to 3 bases and at J to 1 base, leaving 7 bases not matched to a gene. In germline, CDR1 is MGHDK, CDR2 SYGVNS. This CDR3 comprises 16 residues. The DNA for the CDR3 is TGTGCCAGCAGTGACCCCGCGGGGACAGGGTCCTACGAGCAGTACTTC. This gives the protein CASSDPAGTGSYEQYF.

This clonotype was detected ten times or more. This chain uses TRBV20-1 with TRBJ2-2; D possibly matches TRBD1 or TRBD2 (5 bases each). Trimming removed 5 bases from V and 1 base from J, with 17 bases in between. This CDR3 comprises 16 residues. Germline assignment: CDR1 DFQATT and CDR2 SNEGSKA (reference sequence). CDR3 nucleotide sequence: TGCAGTGCTGAAGAACCTTGGGACGTGAACACCGGGGAGCTGTTTTTT. This codes for CSAEEPWDVNTGELFF.

In its sample, this clonotype was seen many times. The chain links TRBV12-3 or TRBV12-4 to TRBJ2-7; 7 nucleotides align to TRBD2. V was clipped by 4 bases and J by 3 bases; unmatched bases: 9. The CDR3 is 15 amino acids. CDR3 protein: CASSSAHGGVYEQYF. The DNA for the CDR3 is TGTGCCAGCAGTTCCGCTCATGGGGGGGTCTACGAGCAGTACTTC.

This clonotype has a count of ten or more. The chain joins TRBV19 to TRBJ1-2, with D perhaps TRBD1 (6 bases). The germline V gene has CDR1 LNHDA and CDR2 SQIVND (reference sequence). The CDR3 spans 12 residues. The V gene lost 9 bases and the J gene lost 5 bases, with 13 bases spanning the gap. CDR3 region: CASRDRNYGYTF. The CDR3 coding sequence is TGTGCCAGCCGAGACAGGAATTATGGCTACACCTTC.

This clonotype showed up just a few times. This may arise from a read error, as a much more abundant clone is one base away. This chain links TRBV12-3 or TRBV12-4 with TRBJ2-7; D might be TRBD2 (6 bases). The CDR3 totals 14 residues. Here the CDR3 DNA reads TGTGCCAGCAGCCTAAAGGGACTGAGCTACGGGCAGTACTTC. Residues: CASSLKGLSYGQYF.

The chain recombines TRBV29-1 with TRBJ2-7, with a tentative D call TRBD1 (5 bases). Trimming left V 5 bases short and J 5 bases short, with 13 bases between. The CDR3 is made up of 12 amino acids. Germline loops: CDR1 SQVTM, CDR2 ANQGSEA. Here the CDR3 reads CSVSWPGNEQYF. CDR3 nucleotides: TGCAGCGTTTCTTGGCCAGGGAACGAGCAGTACTTC.

About this clonotype itself: This may arise from a read error, as a much more abundant clone is one base away. The chain has TRBV6-1 and TRBJ1-2; tentative D call: TRBD1 (6 bases). The length of the CDR3 is 15 residues. CDR1 MNHNS and CDR2 SASEGT come from the germline V gene. Deletions cut 3 bases from V and 5 bases from J, with 16 bases between. The CDR3 DNA follows: TGTGCCAGCAGTGAGGGACGGGGGGCAGAGTATGGCTACACCTTC. It is translated as CASSEGRGAEYGYTF.

This CDR3 is CASRRGLAGAETQYF. For the CDR3, the DNA is TGCGCCAGCAGGAGGGGACTAGCGGGAGCGGAGACCCAGTACTTC. The genes are TRBV10-1 and TRBJ2-5; 14 bases are a match to TRBD2. This CDR3 contains 15 residues. J lost 5 bases, V lost 6 bases, and 5 bases had no gene match. Germline lookup yields CDR1 WNHNN and CDR2 SYGVQD (reference sequence).

The rearrangement links TRBV7-2 to TRBJ2-7; D is possibly TRBD1 (5 bases). This CDR3 spans 14 amino acids. With 5 bases removed from V and 7 bases from J, the gap between germline ends came to 18 bases. Germline loops: CDR1 SGHTA, CDR2 FQGNSA. The CDR3 region is CASSQGARVGEQYF. The CDR3 nucleotides are TGTGCCAGCAGCCAAGGGGCTAGAGTGGGGGAGCAGTACTTC.

This clonotype has a count of ten or more. V is TRBV20-1 and J is TRBJ1-5; D might be TRBD1 (5 bases). The V and J ends lost 5 bases and 1 base respectively, with 9 bases between them. CDR3 length equals 13 residues. CDR1 is DFQATT and CDR2 is SNEGSKA in the germline V gene (reference sequence). The CDR3 sequence is CSAGRQSNQPQHF. As DNA, the CDR3 is TGCAGTGCTGGGCGACAGAGCAATCAGCCCCAGCATTTT.

The table lists this clonotype with a count of one. A much larger clone is a single base away; this may be a read error. The chain joins TRBV13 to TRBJ2-2; 7 bases are a match to TRBD1. The germline V gene has CDR1 PRHDT and CDR2 FYEKMQ (reference sequence). CDR3 length: 16 residues. This CDR3 is CASRLLTGRKVGELFF. CDR3 in DNA: TGTGCCAGCCGCTTACTGACAGGGAGAAAGGTCGGGGAGCTGTTTTTT.

Turning to this clonotype: The junction departs from the called germline gene at one end, perhaps through a read error. This sequence joins TRBV19 and TRBJ1-1, with TRBD1 as a possible D gene (6 bases). This CDR3 is 16 amino acids long. The germline CDR1 and CDR2 sequences are LNHDA and SQIVND (reference sequence). CDR3 residues: CASSIVSKGGRTETFF. The CDR3 bases are TGTGCCAGTAGTATAGTCTCCAAGGGGGGGAGGACTGAAACTTTCTTT.

Note on this clonotype: A read error is possible here, since a much larger clone lies one base away. The V gene is TRBV12-3 or TRBV12-4, the J gene TRBJ2-1; 9 bases fit TRBD2. CDR3 length equals 16 residues. DNA of the CDR3: TGTGCCAGCAGAACCGGGACTAGCTCCCTCTACAATGAGCGGTTCTTC. Translating gives CASRTGTSSLYNERFF.